Below, 26 T cell receptor beta chains from the same sample are listed, as sequenced in a study of molecular identifiers for immune sequencing clone quantification. TCRdb reprocessed the PCR reads via MiXCR and lists one record per CDR3 protein. In the table there are approximately 550,000 distinct CDR3 sequences, 20% to 25% of which are singletons. Sequencing was carried out using naive CD8+ T cells from blood, with Jurkat cell RNA spiked in. Subset reported: FACS-sorted CD8+CD4-CCR7+CD45RA+ naive T cells. Every receptor here comes from a human donor in good health. Some libraries in this study had Jurkat cell RNA spiked in.

This clonotype was detected many times. V and J are TRBV18 and TRBJ2-5; 12 bases are shared with TRBD1. The germline gives CDR1 KGHSH, CDR2 LQKENI. The CDR3 totals 15 residues. After removal of 5 bases from V and 4 bases from J, the junction contained 5 bases not matched to a gene. CDR3 coding DNA: TGTGCCAGCTCATCCCGGGACAGGGGGCTAGAGACCCAGTACTTC. Amino acid sequence: CASSSRDRGLETQYF.

On this clonotype: Possible read error: a much larger clone is one base away. The J gene is TRBJ1-5, the V gene TRBV21-1; the table assigns TRBD1, which was not confirmed against the DNA. TRBV21-1 is classified as a pseudogene. The CDR3 spans 19 residues. The CDR3 sequence is CASSKVLGQGAFSDQPQHF. The DNA for the CDR3 is TGTGCCAGCAGCAAAGTCCTCGGACAGGGGGCGTTTAGCGATCAGCCCCAGCATTTT.

The rearrangement uses TRBV6-2 or TRBV6-3 and TRBJ1-5; D is uncertain. Trimming cost V 6 bases and J 3 bases, with 12 bases left between them. This CDR3 is built from 14 residues. Germline V lookup: CDR1 MNHEY, CDR2 SVGEGT. CDR3 residues: CASSLGYANQPQHF. DNA of the CDR3: TGTGCCAGCAGCCTGGGCTATGCCAATCAGCCCCAGCATTTT.

This clonotype was picked up many times. V usage is TRBV29-1 and J usage is TRBJ2-1, with D possibly called TRBD1 or TRBD2 (5 bases each). Trimming removed 7 bases from V and 8 bases from J, with 24 bases in between. The germline V gene encodes CDR1 SQVTM and CDR2 ANQGSEA. The CDR3 loop spans 15 amino acids. In DNA form, the CDR3 reads TGCAGCGCCGACGAAACAGGACTCTATGGGGATGAGCAGTTCTTC. It translates to CSADETGLYGDEQFF.

The chain links TRBV15 to TRBJ1-5, with a tentative D call TRBD1 (5 bases). Trimming took 1 base from V and 1 from J, leaving 11 bases between them. Germline V gives CDR1 LNHNV, CDR2 YYDKDF (reference sequence). The length of the CDR3 is 16 residues. CDR3 in amino acids: CATSRVGEGSNQPQHF. The CDR3 DNA reads as TGTGCCACCAGCAGAGTGGGGGAGGGAAGCAATCAGCCCCAGCATTTT.

Points on this clonotype: A much bigger clone sits one base away, suggesting this may be a read error. The rearrangement uses TRBV11-2 and TRBJ2-7, with D perhaps matching TRBD1 or TRBD2 (5 bases each). Germline CDR1 SGHAT, CDR2 FQNNGV. This CDR3 region has 15 residues. As DNA, the CDR3 is TGTGCCAGCAGCCCGGGACGTATAAGCTCCTACGAGCAGCACTTC. Translating gives CASSPGRISSYEQHF.

This clonotype occurred many times. The gene calls are TRBV28 and TRBJ2-7; either TRBD1 or TRBD2 may supply D (6 bases each). The germline gives CDR1 MDHEN, CDR2 SYDVKM. V shed 4 bases and J shed 5 bases, with 15 bases lying between them. The CDR3 consists of 14 residues. As DNA, the CDR3 is TGTGCCAGCAGTTGGGACATTACTAGCCACGAGCAGTACTTC. Translated: CASSWDITSHEQYF.

There are many counts of this clonotype. The rearrangement joins TRBV4-2 to TRBJ2-7; tentatively, D is TRBD2 (6 bases). V was clipped by 4 bases and J by 1 base, with 17 bases between them. In germline, CDR1 is LGHNA, CDR2 YNFKEQ. The CDR3 is made up of 16 amino acids. The DNA of the CDR3 is TGTGCCAGCAGCCCTGTGGCCGGAGGGCCTTCCTACGAGCAGTACTTC. Its translation is CASSPVAGGPSYEQYF.

This clonotype was found a few times. V and J are TRBV6-6 and TRBJ2-1, with 9 bases identical to TRBD1. This CDR3 has 16 amino acids. Germline-derived CDR1 and CDR2 are MNHNY and SVGAGI (reference sequence). Unmatched junction bases numbered 5, after V lost 0 bases and J lost 5 bases. The CDR3 DNA follows: TGTGCCAGCAGTTACTCGATGGGACAGGGAAACAATGAGCAGTTCTTC. It specifies CASSYSMGQGNNEQFF.

This clonotype was seen many times. The J gene is TRBJ2-7, the V gene TRBV9; D unclear. Germline V gives CDR1 SGDLS, CDR2 YYNGEE. This CDR3 has 16 amino acids. V shed 4 bases and J shed 3 bases, with 20 bases lying between them. CDR3 in amino acids: CASSPTDGTPNYEQYF. DNA for the CDR3: TGTGCCAGCAGCCCTACTGACGGAACCCCGAACTACGAGCAGTACTTC.

The chain uses TRBV30 and TRBJ2-3; TRBD2 matches 8 bases. CDR1 and CDR2 from the germline V gene are GTSNPN and SVGIG (reference sequence). V lost 3 bases, J lost 6 bases, and 8 bases stayed unmatched. This CDR3 has 14 residues. CDR3 protein: CAWRIAGPADTQYF. The CDR3 DNA reads as TGTGCCTGGAGAATAGCGGGGCCCGCGGATACGCAGTATTTT.

The chain carries TRBV4-3 and TRBJ2-5; tentatively, D is TRBD1 or TRBD2 (5 bases each). The CDR3 extends over 15 amino acids. V was trimmed by 0 bases and J by 5 bases, leaving 13 bases between them. CDR1 LGHNA and CDR2 YSLEER come from the germline V gene. The CDR3 DNA reads TGCGCCAGCAGCCAAGATTGGAGCGAGGGGGAGACCCAGTACTTC. Protein sequence: CASSQDWSEGETQYF.

This clonotype was counted a few times. The rearrangement links TRBV20-1 to TRBJ2-5; D might be TRBD1 (6 bases). Germline CDR1 reads DFQATT; CDR2 reads SNEGSKA (reference sequence). V dropped 5 bases and J dropped 1 base, with 14 bases sitting between them. CDR3 length: 14 amino acids. For the CDR3, the DNA is TGCAGTGCTGAAAAACAGGACAGCCAAGAGACCCAGTACTTC. Its translation is CSAEKQDSQETQYF.

To note about this clonotype: A read error may be the cause here, since a much bigger clone is one base away. It is likely a read error, because the conserved phenylalanine at the end of the CDR3 is missing. The V and J genes are TRBV7-8 and TRBJ1-1; D uncertain. Trimming removed 1 base at V and 11 bases at J, with 11 bases between. The CDR3 length is 12 residues. CDR1 SGHVS and CDR2 FQNEAQ come from the germline V gene. This CDR3 reads CASSLGEGLAFL. The CDR3 DNA reads as TGTGCCAGCAGCTTAGGTGAGGGATTGGCTTTCCTT.

The V call is TRBV10-3, the J call TRBJ2-5, with no clear D. CDR1 ENHRY and CDR2 SYGVKD come from the germline V gene. Trimming stripped 3 bases from V and 6 bases from J, with 11 bases between. CDR3 size: 13 residues. The CDR3 coding sequence is TGTGCCATCAGTGACGAGACCGTACAGACCCAGTACTTC. Translated, it gives CAISDETVQTQYF.

This clonotype was seen ten or more times. The chain joins TRBV6-6 to TRBJ2-5, with TRBD2 identical over 11 bases. With V trimmed by 3 bases and J by 8 bases, 5 bases remained unmatched. The germline V gene encodes CDR1 MNHNY and CDR2 SVGAGI (reference sequence). The CDR3 extends over 14 amino acids. CDR3 residues: CASSYLAGGRTQYF. The CDR3 coding sequence is TGTGCCAGCAGTTATCTAGCGGGGGGACGCACCCAGTACTTC.

This clonotype was counted at least ten times. The chain is built from TRBV4-3 and TRBJ2-7; TRBD1 matches at 8 bases. The V segment lost 0 bases and the J segment 1 base; nucleotides outside the gene matches: 5. CDR1 is LGHNA, CDR2 YSLEER, per germline. The CDR3 consists of 16 residues. Here the CDR3 reads CASSQDRTGTSYEQYF. The CDR3 nucleotides are TGCGCCAGCAGCCAAGATAGGACAGGGACGTCCTACGAGCAGTACTTC.

Many counts were recorded for this clonotype. This chain connects TRBV4-1 to TRBJ1-1, with D hard to call. CDR3 size: 16 residues. Trimming took 1 base from V and 3 from J, leaving 15 bases between them. The germline V gene has CDR1 MGHRA and CDR2 YSYEKL. The CDR3 DNA follows: TGCGCCAGCAGCCAAGTTAACAGCCGGGCGGACACTGAAGCTTTCTTT. Protein product: CASSQVNSRADTEAFF.

This clonotype has only a few counts. V and J are TRBV27 and TRBJ2-3; a weak D match, TRBD1 (6 bases). V lost 6 bases, J lost 0 bases, and 13 bases lay in between. CDR1 and CDR2 from the germline V gene are MNHEY and SMNVEV (reference sequence). This CDR3 has 15 residues. The CDR3 spells CASSRGQLSTDTQYF. The CDR3 nucleotides read TGTGCCAGCAGCAGAGGACAGCTAAGCACAGATACGCAGTATTTT.

About this clonotype itself: A clone one base away is much larger, so this may be a read error. The rearrangement uses TRBV29-1 and TRBJ2-5; weak D call: TRBD2 (6 bases). CDR1 and CDR2 (germline): SQVTM, ANQGSEA. The CDR3 extends over 13 amino acids. With 5 bases removed from V and 0 bases from J, the gap between germline ends came to 10 bases. The CDR3 bases are TGCAGCGTTCCTCTAGCGAACCAAGAGACCCAGTACTTC. Its protein is CSVPLANQETQYF. Using reference TRBV29-1 and TRBJ2-5 for the parts outside the CDR3, the full variable domain is SAVISQKPSRDICQRGTSLTIQCQVDSQVTMMFWYRQQPGQSLTLIATANQGSEATYESGFVIDKFPISRPNLTFSTLTVSNMSPEDSSIYLCSVPLANQETQYFGPGTRLLVL.

V gene TRBV7-9 combines with J gene TRBJ2-1; TRBD2 matches at 13 bases. Per the germline V gene, CDR1 is SEHNR and CDR2 is FQNEAQ (reference sequence). The CDR3 sequence is 16 residues long. V was clipped by 5 bases and J by 4 bases; unmatched bases: 5. This CDR3 reads CASSEMGLAGYNEQFF. The CDR3 DNA sequence: TGTGCCAGCAGCGAGATGGGACTAGCGGGGTACAATGAGCAGTTCTTC.

This clonotype came up many times. This rearrangement joins TRBV29-1 to TRBJ2-3; 7 positions agree with TRBD2. Germline assignment: CDR1 SQVTM and CDR2 ANQGSEA. This CDR3 region has 14 residues. The DNA for the CDR3 is TGCACCGTCTCAGCGGGGCTAGGGCCAGATACGCAGTATTTT. This encodes CTVSAGLGPDTQYF.

This clonotype occurred many times. This chain connects TRBV5-1 to TRBJ1-2; D ambiguous. The CDR3 sequence is 15 residues long. Trimming left V 0 bases short and J 4 bases short, with 13 bases between. The V gene's germline CDR1 is SGHRS and CDR2 YFSETQ. CDR3 in DNA: TGCGCCAGCAGCTTGGATTTGGGGAGCCCCTATGGCTACACCTTC. It encodes CASSLDLGSPYGYTF. Full variable domain (missing parts from reference TRBV5-1 and TRBJ1-2): KAGVTQTPRYLIKTRGQQVTLSCSPISGHRSVSWYQQTPGQGLQFLFEYFSETQRNKGNFPGRFSGRQFSNSRSEMNVSTLELGDSALYLCASSLDLGSPYGYTFGSGTRLTVV.

This clonotype was counted at least ten times. The V gene is TRBV12-5, the J gene TRBJ1-1; 7 positions agree with TRBD1. V was pared by 7 bases and J by 1 base, with 3 bases of the junction left unmatched. The V gene's germline CDR1 is LGHNT and CDR2 FRNRAP. The CDR3 loop spans 13 amino acids. In nucleotides, the CDR3 is TGTGCTAGTGCCTGGACAGGGAACACTGAAGCTTTCTTT. Protein: CASAWTGNTEAFF. The full variable domain, with the rest looked up from reference TRBV12-5 and TRBJ1-1, is DARVTQTPRHKVTEMGQEVTMRCQPILGHNTVFWYRQTMMQGLELLAYFRNRAPLDDSGMPKDRFSAEMPDATLATLKIQPSEPRDSAVYFCASAWTGNTEAFFGQGTRLTVV.

This clonotype was seen at least ten times. The chain recombines TRBV6-6 with TRBJ1-5, with D perhaps matching TRBD1 (6 bases). Germline V gene data show CDR1 as MNHNY and CDR2 as SVGAGI (reference sequence). The CDR3 has 13 amino acids. V was trimmed by 10 bases and J by 6 bases, leaving 16 bases between them. CDR3 sequence (DNA): TGTGCCACCGCGGAGGCAGGGGTTCAGCCCCAGCATTTT. Translation: CATAEAGVQPQHF.

V and J are TRBV25-1 and TRBJ1-2, with a tentative D call TRBD1 (6 bases). Trimming cost V 7 bases and J 0 bases, with 15 bases left between them. Germline V lookup: CDR1 MGHDK, CDR2 SYGVNS. This CDR3 region has 15 residues. CDR3 region: CASIRTGSSNYGYTF. The CDR3 DNA follows: TGTGCCAGCATACGTACAGGGTCTTCTAACTATGGCTACACCTTC.